These 16 T cell receptor beta chains originate from one sample sequenced in a study of blood T cell repertoires in COVID-19. Libraries were prepared by immunoSEQ multiplex PCR; TCRdb keeps only in-frame clonotypes and omits some of them. This sample has about 90,000 clones, with roughly nine tenths found just once. Sequences were obtained from peripheral blood. Source of these receptors: a male donor with acute or convalescent COVID-19.

This chain uses TRBV5-8 with TRBJ2-1; D is perhaps TRBD1 (6 bases). The V gene lost 2 bases and the J gene lost 4 bases, with 13 bases spanning the gap. There are 15 residues in the CDR3. Germline CDR1 SGHTS, CDR2 YDEGEE. The CDR3 DNA reads as TGTGCCAGCAGCTTCCGACAGGACAATTACAATGAGCAGTTCTTC. Amino acids: CASSFRQDNYNEQFF.

The chain has TRBV6-5 and TRBJ1-6, with D perhaps TRBD1 (6 bases). The CDR3 covers 12 residues. CDR1 and CDR2 from the germline V gene are MNHEY and SVGAGI. V dropped 7 bases and J dropped 11 bases, with 12 bases sitting between them. CDR3 in amino acids: CASTSGDPPLHF. The CDR3 DNA reads as TGTGCCAGCACTTCAGGGGACCCACCCCTCCACTTT.

This chain links TRBV5-1 with TRBJ1-2; possible D gene TRBD1, 6 bases. The V end lost 7 bases, the J end lost 3 bases, and 10 bases lay between the germline ends. The CDR3 loop spans 12 amino acids. Germline assignment: CDR1 SGHRS and CDR2 YFSETQ. CDR3 sequence: CASGDTDYGYTF. The CDR3 region has the DNA TGCGCCAGCGGGGACACCGACTATGGCTACACCTTC.

There are a few counts of this clone. The chain recombines TRBV4-2 with TRBJ1-2, with 8 positions matching TRBD1. Per the germline V gene, CDR1 is LGHNA and CDR2 is YNFKEQ. V lost 1 base to trimming and J lost 8 bases; unmatched junction nucleotides: 6. The CDR3 is 14 amino acids. The CDR3 DNA follows: TGTGCCAGCAGCCAAGGGGGGCAGGGGGCGGGCTACACCTTC. Amino acids: CASSQGGQGAGYTF.

The gene calls are TRBV19 and TRBJ1-5, with 11 bases aligning to TRBD1. V shed 9 bases and J 6 bases; nucleotides not matched to a gene: 4. From germline, CDR1 is LNHDA and CDR2 SQIVND (reference sequence). This CDR3 is 13 amino acids long. The CDR3 is CASTDRGLQPQHF. In DNA, the CDR3 is TGTGCCAGCACGGACAGGGGGCTTCAGCCCCAGCATTTT.

This clone was counted a single time. The chain uses TRBV7-6 and TRBJ2-2; no reliable D call. The CDR3 contains 15 residues. Germline values: CDR1 SGHVS, CDR2 FNYEAQ. The ends were cut back, 2 bases at V and 6 bases at J, with 13 bases in the middle. As DNA, the CDR3 is TGTGCCAGCAGCTTAAGGCAGACCCGGGCCGGGGAGCTGTTTTTT. The encoded protein is CASSLRQTRAGELFF.

V usage is TRBV18 and J usage is TRBJ2-6; D might be TRBD2 (5 bases). Between the trimmed V and J ends, which lost 3 bases and 1 base, there was a span of 16 bases. The CDR3 has 18 amino acids. CDR1 KGHSH and CDR2 LQKENI come from the germline V gene. CDR3 sequence (DNA): TGTGCCAGCTCACCCGGGGAGTGGCCTAGTTCTGGGGCCAACGTCCTGACTTTC. It codes for CASSPGEWPSSGANVLTF.

The chain links TRBV7-2 to TRBJ1-1; D gene ambiguous. V was shortened by 1 base and J by 5 bases, with 5 bases between the two germline ends. Looked up from germline, CDR1 is SGHTA and CDR2 is FQGNSA. This CDR3 region has 12 residues. In nucleotides, the CDR3 is TGTGCCAGCAGCTTAGTTCAGACTGAAGCTTTCTTT. Translated: CASSLVQTEAFF. Full variable domain (outside the CDR3, taken from reference TRBV7-2 and TRBJ1-1): GAGVSQSPSNKVTEKGKDVELRCDPISGHTALYWYRQSLGQGLEFLIYFQGNSAPDKSGLPSDRFSAERTGGSVSTLTIQRTQQEDSAVYLCASSLVQTEAFFGQGTRLTVV.

The chain couples TRBV24-1 to TRBJ2-1; TRBD1 agrees at 8 bases. Trimming removed 3 bases from V and 5 bases from J; junction bases left unmatched: 5. Germline CDR1 reads KGHDR; CDR2 reads SFDVKD. This CDR3 has 15 amino acids. For the CDR3, the DNA is TGTGCCACCAGTGATGTGGGACAGGTACACAATGAGCAGTTCTTC. It codes for CATSDVGQVHNEQFF.

The V and J genes are TRBV2 and TRBJ1-3; the match to TRBD1 covers 9 bases. Per germline, CDR1 SNHLY and CDR2 FYNNEI. J lost 4 bases, V lost 7 bases, and 2 bases had no gene match. The CDR3 has 13 amino acids. Here the CDR3 DNA reads TGTGCCAGCACACAGGGGGCAGGAAACACCATATATTTT. It codes for CASTQGAGNTIYF.

In its sample, this clone was seen a few times. The V gene is TRBV3-1 (or the pseudogene TRBV3-2), the J gene TRBJ1-5; D ambiguous. The CDR3 extends over 15 amino acids. CDR1 and CDR2 (germline): LGHDT, YNNKEL (reference sequence). Trimming cost V 4 bases and J 0 bases, with 10 bases left between them. For the CDR3, the DNA is TGTGCCAGCAGCCCTTCAGCGGTTAGCAATCAGCCCCAGCATTTT. It yields the protein CASSPSAVSNQPQHF.

This chain links TRBV7-2 with TRBJ2-7, with a possible D match to TRBD2 (6 bases). The CDR3 contains 13 residues. Germline assignment: CDR1 SGHTA and CDR2 FQGNSA. The V end was cut by 7 bases, the J end by 4 bases, with 14 bases between. Here the CDR3 DNA reads TGTGCCAGCATCCCCCAGGGAGGATACGAGCAGTACTTC. Translation gives CASIPQGGYEQYF.

This clone has only a few counts. The gene calls are TRBV3-1 (or the pseudogene TRBV3-2) and TRBJ1-6; D might be TRBD1 (5 bases). The CDR3 is 15 amino acids. Germline assignment: CDR1 LGHDT and CDR2 YNNKEL (reference sequence). V shed 1 base and J shed 8 bases, with 12 bases lying between them. CDR3 protein: CASSQGSGLDSPLHF. The CDR3 coding sequence is TGTGCCAGCAGCCAAGGTTCAGGGTTAGATTCACCCCTCCACTTT.

CDR3 bases: TGTGCCAGCAGCTTAGCGGCCGGGACAGGGTTCTATGGCTACACCTTC. Residues: CASSLAAGTGFYGYTF. The chain employs TRBV7-8 and TRBJ1-2; 9 bases are shared with TRBD1. The CDR3 length is 16 residues. V gave up 0 bases and J gave up 4 bases; unmatched junction bases: 6. From germline, CDR1 is SGHVS and CDR2 FQNEAQ.

This clone was detected a few times. The chain combines TRBV5-1 with TRBJ1-2; maybe TRBD1 (5 bases). Trimming shortened V by 4 bases and J by 8 bases, and 18 bases separated the two germline ends. This CDR3 is built from 14 residues. In germline, CDR1 is SGHRS, CDR2 YFSETQ. Written as DNA, the CDR3 is TGCGCCAGCAGCACCCGGTCGGGGGAGGAGGGCTACACCTTC. The encoded protein is CASSTRSGEEGYTF.

The V and J genes are TRBV28 and TRBJ1-2; D not resolved. Looked up from germline, CDR1 is MDHEN and CDR2 is SYDVKM. CDR3 length: 14 amino acids. V lost 1 base to trimming and J lost 2 bases, with 8 bases between them. CDR3 sequence (DNA): TGTGCCAGCAGTTTATCGCAGTCCAACTATGGCTACACCTTC. This encodes CASSLSQSNYGYTF.